This record looks at one T cell receptor beta chain sequence and its context. The data were obtained in a study of T cell responses to AZD1222 COVID-19 vaccine. Study-wide context: Pooling was applied to second doses at about 4 or about 12 weeks.

Method: immunoSEQ multiplex PCR; TCRdb's copy keeps in-frame clones and lacks some. This table has roughly 110,000 clones, about nine tenths appearing once. Sequenced material: peripheral blood, taken on day 0 of AZD1222 vaccination. The sequence was collected from an adult in good health.

The CDR3 loop reads CASSQVGLTGGNTIYF. CDR3 DNA sequence: TGTGCCAGCAGCCAAGTTGGACTCACTGGGGGAAACACCATATATTTT. The rearrangement joins TRBV3-1 (or the pseudogene TRBV3-2) to TRBJ1-3, with unresolved D. CDR1 is LGHDT, CDR2 YNNKEL, per germline (reference sequence). Trimming cost V 1 base and J 4 bases, with 14 bases left between them. The CDR3 sequence is 16 residues long.